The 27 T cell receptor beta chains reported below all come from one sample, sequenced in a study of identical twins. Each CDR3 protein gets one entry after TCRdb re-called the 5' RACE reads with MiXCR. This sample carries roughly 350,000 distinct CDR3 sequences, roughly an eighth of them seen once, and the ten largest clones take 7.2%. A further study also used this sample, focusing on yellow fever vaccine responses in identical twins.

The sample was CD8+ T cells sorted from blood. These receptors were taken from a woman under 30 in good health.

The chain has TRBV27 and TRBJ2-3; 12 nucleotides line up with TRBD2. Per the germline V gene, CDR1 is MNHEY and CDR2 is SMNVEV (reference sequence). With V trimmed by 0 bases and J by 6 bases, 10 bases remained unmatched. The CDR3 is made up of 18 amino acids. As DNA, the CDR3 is TGTGCCAGCAGTTTATCGGGTCTAGCGGGGGGGCCCAGTGATACGCAGTATTTT. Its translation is CASSLSGLAGGPSDTQYF.

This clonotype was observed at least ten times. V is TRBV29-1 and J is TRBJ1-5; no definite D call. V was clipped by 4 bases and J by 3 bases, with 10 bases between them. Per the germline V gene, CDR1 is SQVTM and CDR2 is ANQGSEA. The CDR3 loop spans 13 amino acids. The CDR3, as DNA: TGCAGCGTTGTTGAGGATATCAATCAGCCCCAGCATTTT. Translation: CSVVEDINQPQHF.

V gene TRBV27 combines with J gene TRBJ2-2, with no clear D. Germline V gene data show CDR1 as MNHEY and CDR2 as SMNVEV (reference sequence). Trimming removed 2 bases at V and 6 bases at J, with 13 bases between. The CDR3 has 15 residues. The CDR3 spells CASSLVTVVPGELFF. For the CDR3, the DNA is TGTGCCAGCAGTTTAGTAACCGTAGTCCCCGGGGAGCTGTTTTTT.

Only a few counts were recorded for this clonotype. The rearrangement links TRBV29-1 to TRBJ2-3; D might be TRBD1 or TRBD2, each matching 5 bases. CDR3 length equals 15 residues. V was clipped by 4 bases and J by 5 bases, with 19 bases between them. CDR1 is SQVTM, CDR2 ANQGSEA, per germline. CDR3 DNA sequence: TGCAGCGTTGTTGGGGCGGAGAGGGATGTAGATACGCAGTATTTT. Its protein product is CSVVGAERDVDTQYF.

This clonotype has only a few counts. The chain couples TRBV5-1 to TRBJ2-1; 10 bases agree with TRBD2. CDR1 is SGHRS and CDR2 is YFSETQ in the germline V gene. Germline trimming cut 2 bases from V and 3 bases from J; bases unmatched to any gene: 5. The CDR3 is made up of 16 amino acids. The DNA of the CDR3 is TGCGCCAGCAGCTTCCTACTAGCGGGATACTACAATGAGCAGTTCTTC. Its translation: CASSFLLAGYYNEQFF.

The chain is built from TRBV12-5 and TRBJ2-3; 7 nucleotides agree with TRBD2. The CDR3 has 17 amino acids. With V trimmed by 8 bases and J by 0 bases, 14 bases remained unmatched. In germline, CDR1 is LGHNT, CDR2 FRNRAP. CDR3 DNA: TGTGCTAGTACCTCTAGCGGAGCCCGACCCAGCACAGATACGCAGTATTTT. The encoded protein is CASTSSGARPSTDTQYF.

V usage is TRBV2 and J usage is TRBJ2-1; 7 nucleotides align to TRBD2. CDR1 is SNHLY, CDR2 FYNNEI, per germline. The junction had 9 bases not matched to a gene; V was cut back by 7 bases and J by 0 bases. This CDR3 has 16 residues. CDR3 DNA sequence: TGTGCCAGCACCCCCCTAGCGGTCAGCTCCTACAATGAGCAGTTCTTC. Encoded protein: CASTPLAVSSYNEQFF. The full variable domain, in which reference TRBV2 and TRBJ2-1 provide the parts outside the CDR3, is EPEVTQTPSHQVTQMGQEVILRCVPISNHLYFYWYRQILGQKVEFLVSFYNNEISEKSEIFDDQFSVERPDGSNFTLKIRSTKLEDSAMYFCASTPLAVSSYNEQFFGPGTRLTVL.

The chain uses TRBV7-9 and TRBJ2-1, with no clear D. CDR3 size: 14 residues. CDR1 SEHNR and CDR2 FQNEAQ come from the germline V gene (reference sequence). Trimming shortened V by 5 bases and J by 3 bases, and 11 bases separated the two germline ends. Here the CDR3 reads CASSPASRYNEQFF. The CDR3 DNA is TGTGCCAGCAGCCCCGCTTCCCGCTACAATGAGCAGTTCTTC. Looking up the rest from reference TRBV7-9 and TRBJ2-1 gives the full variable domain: DTGVSQNPRHKITKRGQNVTFRCDPISEHNRLYWYRQTLGQGPEFLTYFQNEAQLEKSRLLSDRFSAERPKGSFSTLEIQRTEQGDSAMYLCASSPASRYNEQFFGPGTRLTVL.

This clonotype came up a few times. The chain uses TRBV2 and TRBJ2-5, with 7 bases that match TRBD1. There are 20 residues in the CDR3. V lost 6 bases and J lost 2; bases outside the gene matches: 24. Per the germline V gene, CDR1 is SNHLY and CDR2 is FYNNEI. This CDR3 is CASRAGQVLPIYSNQETQYF. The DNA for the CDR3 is TGTGCCAGCAGGGCTGGACAGGTCCTGCCGATCTATTCAAATCAAGAGACCCAGTACTTC.

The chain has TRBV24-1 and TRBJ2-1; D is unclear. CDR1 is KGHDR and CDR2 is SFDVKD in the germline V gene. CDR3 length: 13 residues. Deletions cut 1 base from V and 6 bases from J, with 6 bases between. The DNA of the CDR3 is TGTGCCACCAGTGATTTCGTACTCAATGAGCAGTTCTTC. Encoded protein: CATSDFVLNEQFF.

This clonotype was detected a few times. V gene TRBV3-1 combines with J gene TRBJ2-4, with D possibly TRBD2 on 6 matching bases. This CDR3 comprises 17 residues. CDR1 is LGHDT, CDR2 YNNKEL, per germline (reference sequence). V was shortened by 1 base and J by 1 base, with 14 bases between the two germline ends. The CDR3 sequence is CASSQVASGGAKNIQYF. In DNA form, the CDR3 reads TGTGCCAGCAGCCAAGTAGCTAGTGGGGGGGCCAAAAACATTCAGTACTTC.

CDR3 DNA sequence: TGCAGTGCTACTTACTCACAGGGGGCACAGCCCCAGCATTTT. It specifies CSATYSQGAQPQHF. The gene calls are TRBV20-1 and TRBJ1-5; 9 nucleotides line up with TRBD1. V dropped 4 bases and J dropped 7; count of bases not matched to a gene: 8. CDR1 and CDR2 (germline): DFQATT, SNEGSKA (reference sequence). CDR3 length: 14 amino acids.

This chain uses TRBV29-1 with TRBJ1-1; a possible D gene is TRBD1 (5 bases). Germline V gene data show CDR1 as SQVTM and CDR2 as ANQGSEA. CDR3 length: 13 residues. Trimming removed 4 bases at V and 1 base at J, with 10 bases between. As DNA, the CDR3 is TGCAGCGTTGGTGCAGGGAGGAACACTGAAGCTTTCTTT. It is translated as CSVGAGRNTEAFF.

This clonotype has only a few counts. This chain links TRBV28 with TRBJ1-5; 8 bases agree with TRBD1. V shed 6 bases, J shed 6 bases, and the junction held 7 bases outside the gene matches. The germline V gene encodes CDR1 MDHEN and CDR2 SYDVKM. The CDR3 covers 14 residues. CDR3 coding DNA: TGTGCCAGCAGCTCGACAGGGGTCGGTCAGCCCCAGCATTTT. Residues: CASSSTGVGQPQHF.

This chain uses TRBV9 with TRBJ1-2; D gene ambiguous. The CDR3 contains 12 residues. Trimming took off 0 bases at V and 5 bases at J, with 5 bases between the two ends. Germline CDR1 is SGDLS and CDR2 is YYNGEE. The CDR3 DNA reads TGTGCCAGCAGCGTAGATGGGTATGGCTACACCTTC. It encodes CASSVDGYGYTF.

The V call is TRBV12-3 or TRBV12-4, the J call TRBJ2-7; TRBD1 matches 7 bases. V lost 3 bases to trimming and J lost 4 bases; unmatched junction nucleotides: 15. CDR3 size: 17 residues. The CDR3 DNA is TGTGCCAGCAGTTTCGCCGGACAGGACCTTTACACGTACGAGCAGTACTTC. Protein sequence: CASSFAGQDLYTYEQYF.

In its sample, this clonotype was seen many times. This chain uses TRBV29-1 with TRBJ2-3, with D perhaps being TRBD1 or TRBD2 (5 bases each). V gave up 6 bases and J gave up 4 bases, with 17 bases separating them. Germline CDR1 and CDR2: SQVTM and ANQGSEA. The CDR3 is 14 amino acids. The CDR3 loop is CSVAGTGRPDTQYF. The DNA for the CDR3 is TGCAGCGTCGCCGGGACGGGTAGGCCAGATACGCAGTATTTT.

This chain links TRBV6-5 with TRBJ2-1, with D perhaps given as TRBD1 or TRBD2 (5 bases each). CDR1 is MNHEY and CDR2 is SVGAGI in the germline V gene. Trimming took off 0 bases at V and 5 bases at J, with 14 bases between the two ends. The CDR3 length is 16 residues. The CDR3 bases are TGTGCCAGCAGTTACTCGACAGCTGGGGGTAACAATGAGCAGTTCTTC. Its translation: CASSYSTAGGNNEQFF.

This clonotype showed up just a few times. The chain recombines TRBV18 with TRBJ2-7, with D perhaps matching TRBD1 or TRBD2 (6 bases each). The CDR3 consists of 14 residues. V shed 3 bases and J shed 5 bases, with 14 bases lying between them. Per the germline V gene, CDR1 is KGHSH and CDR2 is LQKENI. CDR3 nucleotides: TGTGCCAGCTCACCTGAGAACAGGGAGGACGAGCAGTACGTC. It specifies CASSPENREDEQYV.

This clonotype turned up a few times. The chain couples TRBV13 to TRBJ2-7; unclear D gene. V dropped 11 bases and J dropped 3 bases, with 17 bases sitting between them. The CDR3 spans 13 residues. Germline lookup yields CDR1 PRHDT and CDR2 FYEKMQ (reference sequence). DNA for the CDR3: TGTGCCCGAATCGACGCCCTTAGCTACGAGCAGTACTTC. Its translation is CARIDALSYEQYF. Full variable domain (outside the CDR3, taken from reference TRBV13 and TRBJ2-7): AAGVIQSPRHLIKEKRETATLKCYPIPRHDTVYWYQQGPGQDPQFLISFYEKMQSDKGSIPDRFSAQQFSDYHSELNMSSLELGDSALYFCARIDALSYEQYFGPGTRLTVT.

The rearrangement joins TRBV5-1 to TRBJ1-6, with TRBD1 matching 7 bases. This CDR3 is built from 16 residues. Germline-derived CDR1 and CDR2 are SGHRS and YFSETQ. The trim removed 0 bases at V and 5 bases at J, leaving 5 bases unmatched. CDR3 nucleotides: TGCGCCAGCAGCTTGGGAGGGACAGCCAATAATTCACCCCTCCACTTT. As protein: CASSLGGTANNSPLHF.

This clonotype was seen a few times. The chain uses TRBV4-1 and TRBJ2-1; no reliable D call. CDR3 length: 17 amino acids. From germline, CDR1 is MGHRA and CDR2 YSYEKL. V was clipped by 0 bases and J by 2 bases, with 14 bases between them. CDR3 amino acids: CASSQDMGSAPYNEQFF. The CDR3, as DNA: TGCGCCAGCAGCCAAGATATGGGAAGCGCCCCCTACAATGAGCAGTTCTTC.

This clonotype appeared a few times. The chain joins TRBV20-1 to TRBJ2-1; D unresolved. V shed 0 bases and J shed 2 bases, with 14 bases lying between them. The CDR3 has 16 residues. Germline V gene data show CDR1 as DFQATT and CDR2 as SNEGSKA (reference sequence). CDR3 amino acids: CSARELISETYNEQFF. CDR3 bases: TGCAGTGCTAGAGAGTTGATCAGCGAAACCTACAATGAGCAGTTCTTC.

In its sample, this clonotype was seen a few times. CDR3 region: CASSYSGRAYEQYV. CDR3 nucleotide sequence: TGTGCCAGCAGTTACTCGGGCCGAGCCTACGAGCAGTACGTC. V gene TRBV6-5 combines with J gene TRBJ2-7; no definite D call. The CDR3 runs 14 residues. Germline lookup yields CDR1 MNHEY and CDR2 SVGAGI. V dropped 0 bases and J dropped 2 bases, with 8 bases sitting between them.

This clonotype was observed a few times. This CDR3 reads CASGGGNYGYTF. In nucleotides, the CDR3 is TGTGCCAGCGGGGGGGGGAACTATGGCTACACCTTC. The chain links TRBV12-3 or TRBV12-4 to TRBJ1-2; D is possibly TRBD1 (5 bases). This CDR3 is 12 amino acids long. Trimming shortened V by 8 bases and J by 2 bases, and 9 bases separated the two germline ends.

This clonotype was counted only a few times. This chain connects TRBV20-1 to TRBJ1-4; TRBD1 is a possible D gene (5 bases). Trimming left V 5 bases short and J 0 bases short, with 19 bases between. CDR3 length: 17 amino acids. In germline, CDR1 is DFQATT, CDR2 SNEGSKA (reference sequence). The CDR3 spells CSAAKTVPSATNEKLFF. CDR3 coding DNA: TGCAGTGCTGCTAAGACAGTCCCTTCTGCAACTAATGAAAAACTGTTTTTT.

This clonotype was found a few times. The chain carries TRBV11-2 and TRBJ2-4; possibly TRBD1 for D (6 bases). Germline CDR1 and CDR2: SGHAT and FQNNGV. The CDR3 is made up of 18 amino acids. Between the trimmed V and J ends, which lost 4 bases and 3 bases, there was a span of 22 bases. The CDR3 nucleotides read TGTGCCAGCAGCTCTACCAGTTGGGGGCTTGAGGTCAAAAACATTCAGTACTTC. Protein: CASSSTSWGLEVKNIQYF.